Presented here are 32 T cell receptor beta chains from one specimen sequenced in a study of blood T cell repertoires in COVID-19. This table comes from immunoSEQ multiplex PCR, and its TCRdb copy is limited to in-frame clones, with some not included. Of 350,000 to 450,000 clones in the sample, around 85% were seen once. The sequencing input was peripheral blood. The receptors come from a woman aged 18-29 years with acute or convalescent COVID-19.

A few counts support this clone. J is TRBJ1-2 and V is TRBV7-3; D unresolved. Per the germline V gene, CDR1 is SGHTA and CDR2 is FQGTGA. The CDR3 is made up of 13 amino acids. Trimming removed 2 bases from V and 6 bases from J, with 10 bases in between. CDR3 sequence (DNA): TGTGCCAGCAGCTTAGACTCGAGGAATGGCTACACCTTC. This gives the protein CASSLDSRNGYTF.

The rearrangement links TRBV5-4 to TRBJ2-6, with 9 bases aligning to TRBD1. The junction had 9 bases not matched to a gene; V was cut back by 4 bases and J by 1 base. This CDR3 region has 18 residues. Germline CDR1 is SGHNT and CDR2 is YYREEE (reference sequence). The CDR3 sequence is CASSRRTGVNSGANVLTF. The CDR3 bases are TGTGCCAGCAGCCGCAGGACAGGGGTCAATTCTGGGGCCAACGTCCTGACTTTC.

The J gene is TRBJ1-5, the V gene TRBV3-1 (or the pseudogene TRBV3-2), with a tentative D call TRBD1 (6 bases). Germline V gene data show CDR1 as LGHDT and CDR2 as YNNKEL (reference sequence). This CDR3 region has 15 residues. The germline V and J ends were trimmed by 1 base and 2 bases, with 9 bases remaining between them. The CDR3 sequence is CASSQVSGGNQPQHF. As DNA, the CDR3 is TGTGCCAGCAGCCAAGTATCAGGGGGCAATCAGCCCCAGCATTTT.

The table lists this clone with a few counts. The genes are TRBV12-5 and TRBJ1-2, with D unresolved. Trimming took off 0 bases at V and 6 bases at J, with 11 bases between the two ends. The V gene's germline CDR1 is LGHNT and CDR2 FRNRAP. The length of the CDR3 is 14 residues. The CDR3 sequence is CASGLVSGYDGYTF. The CDR3 DNA follows: TGTGCTAGTGGTTTGGTATCGGGGTATGATGGCTACACCTTC.

V is TRBV6-2 or TRBV6-3 and J is TRBJ2-5; unclear D gene. Trimming cost V 4 bases and J 5 bases, with 11 bases left between them. Germline V lookup: CDR1 MNHEY, CDR2 SVGEGT. The CDR3 length is 13 residues. CDR3 residues: CASSFIPGETQYF. Here the CDR3 DNA reads TGTGCCAGCAGTTTCATCCCCGGGGAGACCCAGTACTTC.

V is TRBV19 and J is TRBJ1-4; D possibly corresponds to TRBD1 (5 bases). The CDR3 runs to 17 residues. V gave up 0 bases and J gave up 5 bases, with 16 bases separating them. Germline lookup yields CDR1 LNHDA and CDR2 SQIVND (reference sequence). CDR3 DNA sequence: TGTGCCAGTAGTATAGATCTGGGGCGAGCGCGGAATGAAAAACTGTTTTTT. Its translation is CASSIDLGRARNEKLFF.

The CDR3 nucleotides are TGTGCCAGCAGCCAAAGGGGGTGGGCTAATGAAAAACTGTTTTTT. It codes for CASSQRGWANEKLFF. J is TRBJ1-4 and V is TRBV3-1 (or the pseudogene TRBV3-2); perhaps TRBD1 as D (6 bases). This CDR3 has 15 amino acids. Trimming took 2 bases from V and 3 from J, leaving 10 bases between them. Per the germline V gene, CDR1 is LGHDT and CDR2 is YNNKEL (reference sequence).

The V call is TRBV15, the J call TRBJ1-4, with 8 bases matching TRBD1. The V segment lost 0 bases and the J segment 7 bases; nucleotides outside the gene matches: 4. CDR3 length: 15 residues. Germline CDR1 LNHNV, CDR2 YYDKDF (reference sequence). The CDR3 spells CATSRDGQGSEKLFF. CDR3 nucleotides: TGTGCCACCAGCAGAGACGGACAGGGTTCTGAAAAACTGTTTTTT.

The chain is built from TRBV28 and TRBJ2-1, with 11 bases aligning to TRBD2. This CDR3 contains 16 residues. V was pared by 5 bases and J by 7 bases, with 10 bases of the junction left unmatched. Germline V lookup: CDR1 MDHEN, CDR2 SYDVKM. In DNA, the CDR3 is TGTGCCAGCAGTCCCACCCGGCTAGCGGGAGGAAATGAGCAGTTCTTC. Its protein is CASSPTRLAGGNEQFF. Filled out from reference TRBV28 and TRBJ2-1, the complete variable domain reads DVKVTQSSRYLVKRTGEKVFLECVQDMDHENMFWYRQDPGLGLRLIYFSYDVKMKEKGDIPEGYSVSREKKERFSLILESASTNQTSMYLCASSPTRLAGGNEQFFGPGTRLTVL.

In this sample, this clone turned up a few times. The V call is TRBV4-2, the J call TRBJ1-6; TRBD1 is a possible D gene (6 bases). V shed 5 bases and J shed 7 bases, with 12 bases lying between them. Germline CDR1 LGHNA, CDR2 YNFKEQ. The CDR3 is made up of 14 amino acids. CDR3 region: CASSGGQRNSPLHF. The CDR3, as DNA: TGTGCCAGCAGCGGTGGACAGCGGAATTCACCCCTCCACTTT.

This clone was detected once. This rearrangement joins TRBV10-2 to TRBJ1-1; D is perhaps TRBD1 (6 bases). The V gene's germline CDR1 is WSHSY and CDR2 SAAADI. This CDR3 has 13 amino acids. With 3 bases removed from V and 1 base from J, the gap between germline ends came to 6 bases. CDR3 DNA: TGCGCCAGCAGTGACAGGGGGAACACTGAAGCTTTCTTT. Its translation is CASSDRGNTEAFF.

This rearrangement joins TRBV3-1 (or the pseudogene TRBV3-2) to TRBJ2-1, with TRBD1 matching over 12 bases. CDR1 is LGHDT and CDR2 is YNNKEL in the germline V gene (reference sequence). The CDR3 runs to 15 residues. Unmatched junction bases numbered 12, after V lost 11 bases and J lost 7 bases. The CDR3 region has the DNA TGTGCCTGCAAACCGGGACAGGGGGCATTGAATGAGCAGTTCTTC. It codes for CACKPGQGALNEQFF.

The rearrangement joins TRBV30 to TRBJ1-2; TRBD1 might be the D (5 bases). Germline V lookup: CDR1 GTSNPN, CDR2 SVGIG (reference sequence). The CDR3 is 13 amino acids. V was shortened by 2 bases and J by 3 bases, with 10 bases between the two germline ends. The CDR3 DNA reads TGTGCCTGGAGTTCCGGGACTGACTATGGCTACACCTTC. It encodes CAWSSGTDYGYTF.

The V and J genes are TRBV5-4 and TRBJ1-2, with D unclear. Germline CDR1 reads SGHNT; CDR2 reads YYREEE (reference sequence). V was pared by 0 bases and J by 4 bases, with 13 bases between. The CDR3 totals 15 residues. The CDR3 DNA follows: TGTGCCAGCAGCTTGGTACAGAATCAAGCCTATGGCTACACCTTC. This sequence encodes CASSLVQNQAYGYTF.

The genes are TRBV27 and TRBJ2-7; 7 bases are a match to TRBD1. After removal of 1 base from V and 0 bases from J, the junction contained 6 bases not matched to a gene. The germline CDR1 and CDR2 sequences are MNHEY and SMNVEV (reference sequence). The length of the CDR3 is 16 residues. CDR3 protein: CASSLFGDSRSYEQYF. For the CDR3, the DNA is TGTGCCAGCAGTTTATTTGGGGACAGTCGCTCCTACGAGCAGTACTTC.

The chain combines TRBV5-1 with TRBJ2-1; 7 bases are shared with TRBD2. With 0 bases clipped from V and 5 bases from J, the junction kept 11 bases outside the gene matches. The CDR3 sequence is 17 residues long. Germline assignment: CDR1 SGHRS and CDR2 YFSETQ. The CDR3 DNA reads as TGCGCCAGCAGCTTGGCGTTCGGGGACTACCCCCACAATGAGCAGTTCTTC. This sequence encodes CASSLAFGDYPHNEQFF.

V and J are TRBV7-3 and TRBJ1-3; no firm D call. Germline V gene data show CDR1 as SGHTA and CDR2 as FQGTGA. V gave up 5 bases and J gave up 3 bases, with 11 bases separating them. The CDR3 extends over 14 amino acids. The CDR3 is CASSGEEGGNTIYF. CDR3 nucleotide sequence: TGTGCCAGCAGCGGGGAGGAGGGTGGAAACACCATATATTTT.

The rearrangement links TRBV29-1 to TRBJ1-5; D gene uncertain. V gave up 5 bases and J gave up 2 bases, with 7 bases separating them. The CDR3 totals 12 residues. Germline loops: CDR1 SQVTM, CDR2 ANQGSEA. The CDR3 region has the DNA TGCAGCGTTCAATCAGGCAATCAGCCCCAGCATTTT. This sequence encodes CSVQSGNQPQHF.

The chain joins TRBV2 to TRBJ1-5; D unclear. Germline V gene data show CDR1 as SNHLY and CDR2 as FYNNEI. V was pared by 2 bases and J by 3 bases, with 14 bases between. CDR3 length: 16 amino acids. The CDR3 protein is CASSESGQVYNQPQHF. CDR3 nucleotide sequence: TGTGCCAGCAGTGAATCTGGGCAGGTTTACAATCAGCCCCAGCATTTT.

This clone was detected only a few times. The chain employs TRBV7-8 and TRBJ2-7; 7 nucleotides align to TRBD2. The CDR3 runs to 15 residues. Losses at the gene ends were 2 bases for V and 3 bases for J; bases not matched to a gene: 7. Germline V lookup: CDR1 SGHVS, CDR2 FQNEAQ. In DNA, the CDR3 is TGTGCCAGCAGCTTAAGCGGGGAGGGCCGCTACGAGCAGTACTTC. Its translation: CASSLSGEGRYEQYF.

The rearrangement links TRBV6-5 to TRBJ2-1; D ambiguous. Germline CDR1 and CDR2: MNHEY and SVGAGI. The ends were cut back, 5 bases at V and 4 bases at J, with 15 bases in the middle. CDR3 length: 15 amino acids. CDR3 protein: CASSTGEVAYNEQFF. CDR3 nucleotides: TGTGCCAGCAGTACCGGAGAAGTGGCTTACAATGAGCAGTTCTTC.

The chain is built from TRBV5-1 and TRBJ2-7; D perhaps matches TRBD2 (5 bases). The CDR3 is made up of 13 amino acids. V lost 2 bases to trimming and J lost 3 bases, with 9 bases between them. Germline CDR1 SGHRS, CDR2 YFSETQ. CDR3: CASSFGRVYEQYF. CDR3 DNA sequence: TGCGCCAGCAGCTTTGGGAGAGTCTACGAGCAGTACTTC. The full variable domain, its missing parts supplied by reference TRBV5-1 and TRBJ2-7, is KAGVTQTPRYLIKTRGQQVTLSCSPISGHRSVSWYQQTPGQGLQFLFEYFSETQRNKGNFPGRFSGRQFSNSRSEMNVSTLELGDSALYLCASSFGRVYEQYFGPGTRLTVT.

The chain is built from TRBV9 and TRBJ1-5; 11 bases are a match to TRBD1. The V gene end was trimmed by 3 bases and the J gene end by 3 bases; junction bases not matched to a gene: 2. Germline assignment: CDR1 SGDLS and CDR2 YYNGEE. The CDR3 sequence is 15 residues long. DNA of the CDR3: TGTGCCAGCAGCGGGACAGGGGGCATCAATCAGCCCCAGCATTTT. Translating it yields CASSGTGGINQPQHF.

The genes are TRBV6-1 and TRBJ1-6; no reliable D call. This CDR3 region has 16 residues. The germline V gene has CDR1 MNHNS and CDR2 SASEGT. Trimming removed 2 bases from V and 10 bases from J, with 18 bases in between. CDR3 coding DNA: TGTGCCAGCAGTGAATCCCGAGGGCGGGCGCGATCACCCCTCCACTTT. Residues: CASSESRGRARSPLHF.

CDR3 DNA sequence: TGTGCCAGCACCGCATCCACTAACTACGAGCAGTACTTC. It encodes CASTASTNYEQYF. This sequence joins TRBV6-6 and TRBJ2-7; D not resolved. The CDR3 covers 13 residues. V lost 7 bases, J lost 3 bases, and 13 bases lay in between. Germline CDR1 MNHNY, CDR2 SVGAGI (reference sequence).

The chain joins TRBV6-5 to TRBJ2-1; 12 bases match TRBD1. V gave up 8 bases and J gave up 7 bases; unmatched junction bases: 9. CDR1 is MNHEY and CDR2 is SVGAGI in the germline V gene. CDR3 length: 15 residues. The CDR3 region has the DNA TGTGCCAGCCGACCCGGGACAGGGGGCAAGAATGAGCAGTTCTTC. The encoded protein is CASRPGTGGKNEQFF.

The chain employs TRBV7-8 and TRBJ2-5; TRBD2 matches 8 bases. Germline assignment: CDR1 SGHVS and CDR2 FQNEAQ. This CDR3 is built from 15 residues. V gave up 5 bases and J gave up 5 bases; unmatched junction bases: 10. The CDR3 spells CASSMPGGAQETQYF. DNA for the CDR3: TGTGCCAGCAGCATGCCCGGGGGGGCCCAGGAGACCCAGTACTTC. Combining the CDR3 with reference TRBV7-8 and TRBJ2-5 gives the whole variable domain GAGVSQSPRYKVAKRGQDVALRCDPISGHVSLFWYQQALGQGPEFLTYFQNEAQLDKSGLPSDRFFAERPEGSVSTLKIQRTQQEDSAVYLCASSMPGGAQETQYFGPGTRLLVL.

This clone was observed a few times. The chain employs TRBV14 and TRBJ1-3; tentatively, D is TRBD1 (6 bases). CDR3 length: 14 residues. CDR1 is SGHDN, CDR2 FVKESK, per germline. Trimming removed 3 bases from V and 1 base from J, with 7 bases in between. The CDR3 spells CASSQQGSGNTIYF. Here the CDR3 DNA reads TGTGCCAGCAGCCAGCAGGGGTCTGGAAACACCATATATTTT.

The chain links TRBV29-1 to TRBJ2-5; 13 bases match TRBD2. This CDR3 is built from 14 residues. The J segment lost 7 bases and the V segment lost 4 bases, leaving 6 bases of the junction unmatched. Per germline, CDR1 SQVTM and CDR2 ANQGSEA. The CDR3: CSVGTSGGSGTQYF. In nucleotides, the CDR3 is TGCAGCGTTGGGACTAGCGGGGGATCGGGGACCCAGTACTTC.

This sequence joins TRBV12-5 and TRBJ2-5, with 9 bases lining up with TRBD1. CDR3 length equals 15 residues. The germline gives CDR1 LGHNT, CDR2 FRNRAP. V shed 3 bases, J shed 5 bases, and the junction held 7 bases outside the gene matches. CDR3 amino acids: CASGFRDREGETQYF. The CDR3, as DNA: TGTGCTAGTGGTTTCCGGGACAGGGAGGGCGAGACCCAGTACTTC.

The chain joins TRBV9 to TRBJ1-3, with 9 bases aligning to TRBD1. Per germline, CDR1 SGDLS and CDR2 YYNGEE. CDR3 length: 20 amino acids. The V gene end was trimmed by 0 bases and the J gene end by 0 bases; junction bases not matched to a gene: 13. The CDR3 nucleotides read TGTGCCAGCAGCGTAGTACCAAGCCCGGGACAGGGCTACTCTGGAAACACCATATATTTT. It specifies CASSVVPSPGQGYSGNTIYF.

The sample holds one count of this clone. This chain joins TRBV9 and TRBJ2-2, with TRBD2 identical over 8 bases. Germline V CDR1 and CDR2: SGDLS, YYNGEE. The CDR3 sequence is 17 residues long. With V trimmed by 5 bases and J by 0 bases, 9 bases remained unmatched. CDR3: CASRGPAGVTNTGELFF. The CDR3 DNA is TGTGCCAGCAGGGGACCAGCGGGAGTAACGAACACCGGGGAGCTGTTTTTT.